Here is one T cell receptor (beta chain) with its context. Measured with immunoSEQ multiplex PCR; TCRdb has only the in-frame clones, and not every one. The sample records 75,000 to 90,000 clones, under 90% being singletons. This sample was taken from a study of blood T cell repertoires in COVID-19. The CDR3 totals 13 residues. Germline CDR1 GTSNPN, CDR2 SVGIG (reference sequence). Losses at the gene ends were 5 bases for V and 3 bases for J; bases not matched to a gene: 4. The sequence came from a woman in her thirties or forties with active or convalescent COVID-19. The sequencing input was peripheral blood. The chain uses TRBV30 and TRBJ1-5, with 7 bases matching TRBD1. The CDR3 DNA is TGTGCCTGGGAACAGGGGAACAATCAGCCCCAGCATTTT. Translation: CAWEQGNNQPQHF.